A selection of T cell receptor beta chains follows, all from one sample in a study of control samples from healthy donors and cancer patients. This table comes from immunoSEQ multiplex PCR, and its TCRdb copy is limited to in-frame clones, with some not included. The repertoire holds some 130,000 clones, with around 90% as singletons. Sequencing was performed on blood. These receptors were obtained from a man aged 35 to 55 in good health. Both conserved end residues are part of each CDR3. D genes are given only for firm matches. Clone size is stated in some rows and not others, as once, few, many or a class when expanded.

cdr3_aa: CASRIRIRALYEQYF; cdr3_nt: TGTGCCAGTAGGATTAGAATAAGGGCCCTCTACGAGCAGTACTTC; v_call: TRBV19; clone_size: NA; j_call: TRBJ2-7; d_call: NA
cdr3_aa: CASSSAGTKNIQYF; cdr3_nt: TGTGCCAGCAGCTCAGCGGGAACCAAAAACATTCAGTACTTC; v_call: TRBV5-5; clone_size: NA; j_call: TRBJ2-4; d_call: TRBD2
cdr3_aa: CASSPRTGSQGPLHF; cdr3_nt: TGTGCCAGCAGTCCCCGGACAGGGTCTCAGGGGCCCCTCCACTTT; v_call: TRBV6-5; clone_size: NA; j_call: TRBJ1-6; d_call: TRBD1
cdr3_aa: CASSKWDGTYEQYF; cdr3_nt: TGTGCCAGCAGTAAATGGGACGGAACCTACGAGCAGTACTTC; v_call: TRBV6-5; clone_size: few; j_call: TRBJ2-7; d_call: NA
cdr3_aa: CASSLAGLSGYTF; cdr3_nt: TGTGCCAGCAGCTTGGCCGGGTTGAGTGGCTACACCTTC; v_call: TRBV5-5; clone_size: NA; j_call: TRBJ1-2; d_call: NA
cdr3_aa: CASSLAGGGYHEQYF; cdr3_nt: TGTGCCAGCAGCTTGGCGGGCGGGGGCTACCACGAGCAGTACTTC; v_call: TRBV5-5; clone_size: NA; j_call: TRBJ2-7; d_call: NA
cdr3_aa: CASGRDTEAFF; cdr3_nt: TGTGCCAGCGGACGGGACACTGAAGCTTTCTTT; v_call: TRBV3-1/TRBV3-2; clone_size: NA; j_call: TRBJ1-1; d_call: NA
cdr3_aa: CASSESVAFEQYF; cdr3_nt: TGCGCCAGCAGTGAGTCGGTAGCGTTCGAGCAGTACTTC; v_call: TRBV10-2; clone_size: NA; j_call: TRBJ2-7; d_call: NA
cdr3_aa: CASRNNRDRGYNSPLHF; cdr3_nt: TGTGCCAGCAGAAACAACCGCGACAGGGGGTATAATTCACCCCTCCACTTT; v_call: TRBV5-6; clone_size: NA; j_call: TRBJ1-6; d_call: TRBD1
cdr3_aa: CASSPSQIRSYEQYF; cdr3_nt: TGTGCCAGCAGCCCATCCCAGATACGCTCCTACGAGCAGTACTTC; v_call: TRBV6-6; clone_size: NA; j_call: TRBJ2-7; d_call: NA
cdr3_aa: CASRAAGGAYEQFF; cdr3_nt: TGTGCCAGCAGGGCCGCGGGGGGGGCATATGAGCAGTTCTTC; v_call: TRBV7-2; clone_size: NA; j_call: TRBJ2-1; d_call: TRBD2
cdr3_aa: CASSLAPGSDTEAFF; cdr3_nt: TGCGCCAGCAGCTTGGCACCAGGAAGCGACACTGAAGCTTTCTTT; v_call: TRBV5-1; clone_size: few; j_call: TRBJ1-1; d_call: NA
cdr3_aa: CASSRGLNTGELFF; cdr3_nt: TGTGCCAGCAGCCGTGGGCTGAACACCGGGGAGCTGTTTTTT; v_call: TRBV27; clone_size: NA; j_call: TRBJ2-2; d_call: NA
cdr3_aa: CASSQEGREAIAF; cdr3_nt: TGTGCCAGCAGCCAAGAAGGGAGAGAAGCTATCGCCTTC; v_call: TRBV3-1/TRBV3-2; clone_size: NA; j_call: TRBJ1-2; d_call: NA
cdr3_aa: CSVGQGSDQPQHF; cdr3_nt: TGCAGCGTTGGGCAGGGGTCGGATCAGCCCCAGCATTTT; v_call: TRBV29-1; clone_size: NA; j_call: TRBJ1-5; d_call: NA
cdr3_aa: CASTPAGATTDTQYF; cdr3_nt: TGTGCCAGCACCCCCGCGGGCGCAACCACAGATACGCAGTATTTT; v_call: TRBV28; clone_size: NA; j_call: TRBJ2-3; d_call: NA
cdr3_aa: CASSQAGAWEQFF; cdr3_nt: TGTGCCAGCAGCCAAGCAGGTGCTTGGGAGCAGTTCTTC; v_call: TRBV14; clone_size: NA; j_call: TRBJ2-1; d_call: NA
cdr3_aa: CASSLGSYEQYF; cdr3_nt: TGTGCCAGCAGCTTGGGCTCCTACGAGCAGTACTTC; v_call: TRBV7-9; clone_size: few; j_call: TRBJ2-7; d_call: NA
cdr3_aa: CASSLHLGGNSPLHF; cdr3_nt: TGCGCCAGCAGCTTGCATTTGGGAGGGAATTCACCCCTCCACTTT; v_call: TRBV5-1; clone_size: NA; j_call: TRBJ1-6; d_call: NA
cdr3_aa: CASSEQGAGNQPQHF; cdr3_nt: TGTGCCAGCAGTGAGCAAGGGGCCGGCAATCAGCCCCAGCATTTT; v_call: TRBV25-1; clone_size: NA; j_call: TRBJ1-5; d_call: NA
cdr3_aa: CASSETLQGARVFF; cdr3_nt: TGTGCCAGCAGTGAAACCTTACAGGGGGCGCGGGTTTTTTTT; v_call: TRBV6-1; clone_size: NA; j_call: TRBJ1-4; d_call: TRBD1
cdr3_aa: CASSLVGSRLEQYF; cdr3_nt: TGTGCCAGCAGCTTGGTCGGTAGTAGGCTCGAGCAGTACTTC; v_call: TRBV5-6; clone_size: NA; j_call: TRBJ2-7; d_call: NA
cdr3_aa: CASSLRTGPDGYTF; cdr3_nt: TGTGCCAGCAGTTTGCGTACAGGACCTGATGGCTACACCTTC; v_call: TRBV27; clone_size: once; j_call: TRBJ1-2; d_call: NA
cdr3_aa: CASRTYVQAEQYF; cdr3_nt: TGTGCCAGCAGGACCTACGTCCAGGCCGAGCAGTACTTC; v_call: TRBV6-5; clone_size: NA; j_call: TRBJ2-7; d_call: NA
cdr3_aa: CASSLQGLGETQYF; cdr3_nt: TGTGCCAGTAGTCTTCAGGGATTAGGGGAGACCCAGTACTTC; v_call: TRBV19; clone_size: NA; j_call: TRBJ2-5; d_call: NA
cdr3_aa: CASSLGQGAGRDYEQYF; cdr3_nt: TGCGCCAGCAGCCTGGGACAGGGGGCTGGCCGCGACTACGAGCAGTACTTC; v_call: TRBV5-1; clone_size: NA; j_call: TRBJ2-7; d_call: TRBD1
cdr3_aa: CASSKQTGNNEQFF; cdr3_nt: TGTGCCAGCAGCAAGCAGACAGGGAACAATGAGCAGTTCTTC; v_call: TRBV3-1/TRBV3-2; clone_size: NA; j_call: TRBJ2-1; d_call: TRBD1
cdr3_aa: CASSEPYRGETQYF; cdr3_nt: TGTGCCAGCAGTGAACCGTATCGGGGAGAGACCCAGTACTTC; v_call: TRBV25-1; clone_size: NA; j_call: TRBJ2-5; d_call: NA
cdr3_aa: CASSPPGMAYEQYF; cdr3_nt: TGTGCCAGCTCACCACCGGGAATGGCCTACGAGCAGTACTTC; v_call: TRBV18; clone_size: few; j_call: TRBJ2-7; d_call: NA
cdr3_aa: CASSASRVWGTEAFF; cdr3_nt: TGTGCCAGCAGTGCCTCGAGGGTCTGGGGGACTGAAGCTTTCTTT; v_call: TRBV2; clone_size: NA; j_call: TRBJ1-1; d_call: NA
cdr3_aa: CASSIDRSSYNEQFF; cdr3_nt: TGTGCCAGTAGCATCGACAGAAGCTCCTACAATGAGCAGTTCTTC; v_call: TRBV19; clone_size: NA; j_call: TRBJ2-1; d_call: NA
cdr3_aa: CASSPFWGGDNEQFF; cdr3_nt: TGCGCCAGCAGCCCCTTTTGGGGGGGGGATAATGAGCAGTTCTTC; v_call: TRBV5-1; clone_size: NA; j_call: TRBJ2-1; d_call: TRBD2
cdr3_aa: CASSFVPGTSGLETQYF; cdr3_nt: TGTGCCAGCAGCTTCGTTCCCGGGACTAGCGGCCTGGAGACCCAGTACTTC; v_call: TRBV5-5; clone_size: NA; j_call: TRBJ2-5; d_call: TRBD2
cdr3_aa: CASSFQGTGNTEAFF; cdr3_nt: TGTGCCAGCAGCTTCCAGGGGACGGGGAACACTGAAGCTTTCTTT; v_call: TRBV11-2; clone_size: NA; j_call: TRBJ1-1; d_call: NA
cdr3_aa: CASSRDRQAQYF; cdr3_nt: TGTGCCAGCAGCCGGGACCGGCAGGCCCAGTACTTC; v_call: TRBV6-5; clone_size: NA; j_call: TRBJ2-5; d_call: NA
cdr3_aa: CASSPLGQVGTEAFF; cdr3_nt: TGTGCCAGCTCACCACTAGGACAGGTGGGCACTGAAGCTTTCTTT; v_call: TRBV18; clone_size: NA; j_call: TRBJ1-1; d_call: TRBD1
cdr3_aa: CASSFSPADGYTF; cdr3_nt: TGCGCCAGCAGCTTCAGCCCAGCGGATGGCTACACCTTC; v_call: TRBV5-1; clone_size: NA; j_call: TRBJ1-2; d_call: NA
cdr3_aa: CASSATSGGSTDTQYF; cdr3_nt: TGTGCCAGCAGCGCTACTAGCGGGGGAAGCACAGATACGCAGTATTTT; v_call: TRBV9; clone_size: NA; j_call: TRBJ2-3; d_call: TRBD2
cdr3_aa: CASSLVPNYEQYF; cdr3_nt: TGTGCCAGCAGCTTGGTGCCCAACTACGAGCAGTACTTC; v_call: TRBV5-4; clone_size: NA; j_call: TRBJ2-7; d_call: NA
cdr3_aa: CASRAGRLSSYNEQFF; cdr3_nt: TGTGCCAGCAGAGCCGGACGGCTGAGCTCCTACAATGAGCAGTTCTTC; v_call: TRBV7-9; clone_size: NA; j_call: TRBJ2-1; d_call: NA
cdr3_aa: CASSPIQAPLSSGNTIYF; cdr3_nt: TGTGCCAGCAGCCCTATCCAGGCGCCCCTGAGCTCTGGAAACACCATATATTTT; v_call: TRBV6-2/TRBV6-3; clone_size: NA; j_call: TRBJ1-3; d_call: NA
cdr3_aa: CSVEDLMRRAYGYTF; cdr3_nt: TGCAGCGTTGAAGATCTTATGCGCAGGGCCTATGGCTACACCTTC; v_call: TRBV29-1; clone_size: NA; j_call: TRBJ1-2; d_call: NA
cdr3_aa: CASSSHSWGYNEQFF; cdr3_nt: TGTGCCAGCAGTTCGCACTCGTGGGGATACAATGAGCAGTTCTTC; v_call: TRBV28; clone_size: NA; j_call: TRBJ2-1; d_call: NA
cdr3_aa: CASSLAGGAGETQYF; cdr3_nt: TGTGCCAGCAGCTTAGCCGGGGGGGCAGGAGAGACCCAGTACTTC; v_call: TRBV7-2; clone_size: NA; j_call: TRBJ2-5; d_call: TRBD2
cdr3_aa: CASSSSAGTGVNEQFF; cdr3_nt: TGTGCCAGCAGCTCGTCAGCCGGGACAGGGGTTAATGAGCAGTTCTTC; v_call: TRBV7-9; clone_size: NA; j_call: TRBJ2-1; d_call: TRBD1
cdr3_aa: CASSIRPLLADTEAFF; cdr3_nt: TGTGCCAGTAGTATCCGACCCCTATTAGCTGACACTGAAGCTTTCTTT; v_call: TRBV19; clone_size: few; j_call: TRBJ1-1; d_call: NA
cdr3_aa: CASSILVGGGEQYF; cdr3_nt: TGTGCCAGCAGTATCCTCGTGGGGGGCGGCGAGCAGTACTTC; v_call: TRBV27; clone_size: NA; j_call: TRBJ2-7; d_call: NA
cdr3_aa: CASRPPGQNTEAFF; cdr3_nt: TGTGCCAGCAGGCCTCCGGGACAGAACACTGAAGCTTTCTTT; v_call: TRBV28; clone_size: NA; j_call: TRBJ1-1; d_call: NA
cdr3_aa: CASSLDTGKDTQYF; cdr3_nt: TGCGCCAGCAGCTTGGATACGGGGAAAGATACGCAGTATTTT; v_call: TRBV5-1; clone_size: NA; j_call: TRBJ2-3; d_call: NA
cdr3_aa: CASSKAERGSDTEAFF; cdr3_nt: TGTGCCAGCAGCAAAGCAGAGCGAGGGTCCGACACTGAAGCTTTCTTT; v_call: TRBV21-1; clone_size: NA; j_call: TRBJ1-1; d_call: NA
cdr3_aa: CASSPDRGAYGYTF; cdr3_nt: TGTGCCAGCAGCCCAGACCGGGGGGCCTATGGCTACACCTTC; v_call: TRBV7-2; clone_size: NA; j_call: TRBJ1-2; d_call: NA
cdr3_aa: CASSGGVAADTQYF; cdr3_nt: TGTGCCAGTAGTGGGGGGGTCGCAGCAGATACGCAGTATTTT; v_call: TRBV19; clone_size: NA; j_call: TRBJ2-3; d_call: TRBD2